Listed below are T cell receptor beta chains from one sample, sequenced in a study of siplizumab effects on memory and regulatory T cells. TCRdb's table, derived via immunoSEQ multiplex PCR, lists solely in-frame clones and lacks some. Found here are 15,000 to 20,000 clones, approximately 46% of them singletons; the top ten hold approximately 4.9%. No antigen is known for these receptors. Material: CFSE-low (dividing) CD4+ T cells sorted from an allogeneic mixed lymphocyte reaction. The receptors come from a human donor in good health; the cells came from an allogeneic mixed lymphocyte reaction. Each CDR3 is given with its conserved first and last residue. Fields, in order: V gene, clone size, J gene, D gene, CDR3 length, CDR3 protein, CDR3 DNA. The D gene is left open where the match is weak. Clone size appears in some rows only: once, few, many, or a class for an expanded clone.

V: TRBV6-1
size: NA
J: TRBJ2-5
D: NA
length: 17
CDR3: CASSEGTPGAGGETQYF
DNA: TGTGCCAGCAGTGAAGGGACTCCGGGGGCCGGGGGAGAGACCCAGTACTTC

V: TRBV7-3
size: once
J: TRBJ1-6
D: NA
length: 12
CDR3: CASSLPNSPLHF
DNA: TGTGCCAGCAGCTTACCGAATTCACCCCTCCACTTT

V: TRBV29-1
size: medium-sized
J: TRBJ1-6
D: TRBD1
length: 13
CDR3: CSARDSNNSPLHF
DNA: TGCAGCGCCCGGGACAGTAATAATTCACCCCTCCACTTT

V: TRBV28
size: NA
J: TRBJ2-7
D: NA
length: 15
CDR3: CASSLPGTNSYEQYF
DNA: TGTGCCAGCAGTTTACCCGGGACAAACTCCTACGAGCAGTACTTC

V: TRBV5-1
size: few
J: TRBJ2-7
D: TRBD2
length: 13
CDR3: CASSSTSGGGQYF
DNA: TGCGCCAGCAGCTCTACTAGCGGTGGAGGGCAGTACTTC

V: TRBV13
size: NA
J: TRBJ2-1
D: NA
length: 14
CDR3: CASNLRHLLDEQFF
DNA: TGTGCCAGCAACCTCAGGCACCTCCTTGATGAGCAGTTCTTC

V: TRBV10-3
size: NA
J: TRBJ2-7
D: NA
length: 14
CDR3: CAISEPLGVYEQYF
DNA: TGTGCCATCAGTGAGCCCTTAGGGGTATACGAGCAGTACTTC

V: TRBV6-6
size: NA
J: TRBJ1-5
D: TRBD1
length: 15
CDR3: CASSRPTGDYQPQHF
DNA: TGTGCCAGCAGTCGCCCCACAGGGGATTATCAGCCCCAGCATTTT

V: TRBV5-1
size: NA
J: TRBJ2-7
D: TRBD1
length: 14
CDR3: CASSSGGELDEQYF
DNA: TGCGCCAGCAGCTCAGGGGGCGAGCTGGACGAGCAGTACTTC

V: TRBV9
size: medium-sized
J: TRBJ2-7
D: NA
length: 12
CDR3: CASSRTGYEQYF
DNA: TGTGCCAGCAGTAGAACGGGCTACGAGCAGTACTTC

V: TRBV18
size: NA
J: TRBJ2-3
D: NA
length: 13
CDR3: CASSPELTDTQYF
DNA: TGTGCCAGCTCACCTGAGTTGACAGATACGCAGTATTTT

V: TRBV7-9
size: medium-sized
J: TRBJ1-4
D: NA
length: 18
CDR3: CASSLGNVMGPLNEKLFF
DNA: TGTGCCAGCAGCTTAGGGAACGTTATGGGACCGTTGAATGAAAAACTGTTTTTT

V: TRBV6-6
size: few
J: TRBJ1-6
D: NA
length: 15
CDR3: CASSYSRAGNSPLHF
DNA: TGTGCCAGCAGTTACTCGCGGGCGGGGAATTCACCCCTCCACTTT

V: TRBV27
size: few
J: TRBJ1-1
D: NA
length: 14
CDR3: CASSLEGRNTEAFF
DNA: TGTGCCAGCAGTTTGGAGGGCCGGAACACTGAAGCTTTCTTT

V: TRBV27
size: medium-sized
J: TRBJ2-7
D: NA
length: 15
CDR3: CASSRVDRFADEQYF
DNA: TGTGCCAGCAGTCGGGTTGACAGGTTTGCGGACGAGCAGTACTTC

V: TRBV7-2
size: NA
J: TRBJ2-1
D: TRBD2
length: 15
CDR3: CASSLDGGGYNEQFF
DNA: TGTGCCAGCAGCTTAGATGGCGGGGGGTACAATGAGCAGTTCTTC

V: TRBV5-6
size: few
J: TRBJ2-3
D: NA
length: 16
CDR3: CASSLVSGAGADTQYF
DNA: TGTGCCAGCAGCTTGGTGTCGGGGGCAGGGGCAGATACGCAGTATTTT

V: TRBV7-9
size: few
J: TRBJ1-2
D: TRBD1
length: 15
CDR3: CASSLAQGAVYGYTF
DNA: TGTGCCAGCAGCTTAGCTCAGGGGGCCGTCTATGGCTACACCTTC

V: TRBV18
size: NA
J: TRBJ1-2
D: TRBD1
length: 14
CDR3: CASSGTGVDYGYTF
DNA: TGTGCCAGCTCGGGGACAGGGGTTGACTATGGCTACACCTTC

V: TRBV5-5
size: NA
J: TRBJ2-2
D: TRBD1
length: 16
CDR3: CASSLVGQGRGGELFF
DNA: TGTGCCAGCAGCTTGGTTGGACAGGGGCGTGGCGGGGAGCTGTTTTTT

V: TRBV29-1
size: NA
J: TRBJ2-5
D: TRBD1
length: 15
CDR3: CSVERGQKKKETQYF
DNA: TGCAGCGTTGAAAGGGGACAGAAAAAAAAAGAGACCCAGTACTTC

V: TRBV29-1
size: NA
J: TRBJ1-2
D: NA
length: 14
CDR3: CSVAPGLSNYGYTF
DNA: TGCAGCGTTGCACCAGGCCTATCTAACTATGGCTACACCTTC

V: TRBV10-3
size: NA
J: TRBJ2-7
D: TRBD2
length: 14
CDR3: CASSPGGTHYEQYF
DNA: TGTGCCAGCAGCCCCGGGGGGACTCACTACGAGCAGTACTTC

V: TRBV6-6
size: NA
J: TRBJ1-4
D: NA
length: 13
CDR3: CASTNRNNEKLFF
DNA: TGTGCCAGCACGAACAGAAACAATGAAAAACTGTTTTTT

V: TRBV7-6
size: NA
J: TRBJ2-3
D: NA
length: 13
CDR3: CASSPLAVDTQYF
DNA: TGTGCCAGCAGCCCACTAGCCGTAGATACGCAGTATTTT

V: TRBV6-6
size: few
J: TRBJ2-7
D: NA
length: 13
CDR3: CATTGTSSYEQYF
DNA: TGTGCCACCACCGGGACAAGCTCCTACGAGCAGTACTTC

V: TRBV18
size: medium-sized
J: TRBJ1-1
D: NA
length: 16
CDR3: CASSPLLNSEATEAFF
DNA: TGTGCCAGCTCACCACTTTTAAACTCCGAGGCCACTGAAGCTTTCTTT

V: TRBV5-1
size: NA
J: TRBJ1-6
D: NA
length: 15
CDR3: CASSLEQVGNSPLHF
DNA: TGCGCCAGCAGCTTGGAACAGGTCGGTAATTCACCCCTCCACTTT

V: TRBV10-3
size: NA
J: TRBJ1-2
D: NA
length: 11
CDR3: CAVQGGNGYTF
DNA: TGTGCCGTTCAGGGAGGCAATGGCTACACCTTC

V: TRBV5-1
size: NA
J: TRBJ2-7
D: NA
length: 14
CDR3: CASSLAEGAGEQYF
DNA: TGCGCCAGCAGCTTGGCGGAGGGGGCGGGGGAGCAGTACTTC

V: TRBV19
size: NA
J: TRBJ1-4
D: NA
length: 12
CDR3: CASSISAEKLFF
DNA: TGTGCCAGTAGTATTTCGGCCGAAAAACTGTTTTTT

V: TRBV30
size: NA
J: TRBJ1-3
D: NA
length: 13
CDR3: CAWSADRGNTIYF
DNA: TGTGCCTGGAGTGCCGACAGAGGAAACACCATATATTTT

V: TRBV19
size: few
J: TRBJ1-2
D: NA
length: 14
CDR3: CASSIGDRKYGYTF
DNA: TGTGCCAGTAGTATAGGGGACCGTAAATATGGCTACACCTTC

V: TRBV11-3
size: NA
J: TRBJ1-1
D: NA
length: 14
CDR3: CASSLWGGNTEAFF
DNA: TGTGCCAGCAGCTTATGGGGCGGGAACACTGAAGCTTTCTTT

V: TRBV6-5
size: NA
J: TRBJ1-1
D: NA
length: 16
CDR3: CASSYSSLGESTEAFF
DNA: TGTGCCAGCAGTTACTCGAGTCTGGGGGAGTCCACTGAAGCTTTCTTT

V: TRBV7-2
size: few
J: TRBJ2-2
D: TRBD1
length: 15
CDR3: CASSLVTGDTGELFF
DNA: TGTGCCAGCAGCTTAGTTACAGGGGACACCGGGGAGCTGTTTTTT

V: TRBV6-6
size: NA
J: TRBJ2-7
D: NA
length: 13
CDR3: CASSPSEGGEQYF
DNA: TGTGCCAGCAGTCCCTCGGAGGGGGGCGAGCAGTACTTC

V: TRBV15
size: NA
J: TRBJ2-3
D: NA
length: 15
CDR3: CATSRVFVTGGTQYF
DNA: TGTGCCACCAGCAGAGTCTTTGTGACGGGCGGGACGCAGTATTTT

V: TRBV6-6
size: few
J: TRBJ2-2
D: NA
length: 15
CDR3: CASSPPFGDTGELFF
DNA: TGTGCCAGCAGCCCCCCCTTTGGGGACACCGGGGAGCTGTTTTTT

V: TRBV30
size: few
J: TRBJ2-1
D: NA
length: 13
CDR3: CAWRTRWGNEQFF
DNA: TGTGCCTGGAGGACTAGGTGGGGAAATGAGCAGTTCTTC